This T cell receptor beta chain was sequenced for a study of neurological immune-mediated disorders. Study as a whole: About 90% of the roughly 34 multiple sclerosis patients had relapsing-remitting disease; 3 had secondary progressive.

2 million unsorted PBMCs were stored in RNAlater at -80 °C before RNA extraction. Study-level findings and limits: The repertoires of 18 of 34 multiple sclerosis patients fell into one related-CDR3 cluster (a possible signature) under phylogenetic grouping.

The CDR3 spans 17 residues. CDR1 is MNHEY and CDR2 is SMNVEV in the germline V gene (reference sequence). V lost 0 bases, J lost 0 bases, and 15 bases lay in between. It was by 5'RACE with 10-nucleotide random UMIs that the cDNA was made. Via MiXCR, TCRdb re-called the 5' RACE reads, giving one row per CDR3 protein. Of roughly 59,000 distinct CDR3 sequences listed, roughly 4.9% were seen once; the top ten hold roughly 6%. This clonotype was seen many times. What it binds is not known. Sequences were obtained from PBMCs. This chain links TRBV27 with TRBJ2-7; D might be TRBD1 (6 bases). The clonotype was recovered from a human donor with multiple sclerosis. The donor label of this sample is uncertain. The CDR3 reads CASSLSQGRGSSYEQYF. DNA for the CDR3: TGTGCCAGCAGTTTATCACAGGGCCGGGGTAGCTCCTACGAGCAGTACTTC.